This record covers a single T cell receptor beta chain. The antigen remains undetermined. An end of the junction differs from the germline gene, which may be a read error. The sample belongs to a study of tumor-infiltrating lymphocytes in primary liver carcinoma. Looking at the study overall: Spanning 4.2 to 10 cm, the tumors were T1-T3 N0M0. Regarding the study as a whole: Among the pair types, tumor region pairs showed more overlap than tumor-adjacent and tumor-blood pairs. Tumor top-250-clone fraction significantly exceeded that of blood (p = 0.039).

In addition to blood RNA drawn from unsorted whole blood, germline DNA was extracted. Investigators obtained approximately 4 milliliters of peripheral blood ahead of surgery. With a constant-region primer, TCR beta cDNA was made from 450 to 650 ng of total RNA. It was through three nested multiplex PCR rounds of slightly modified ARM-PCR that TCR beta libraries arose. The first two PCR rounds used TRBV1-TRBV30 forward primers with a C-beta reverse primer, around 10 cycles each. TCRdb used MiXCR to reprocess the multiplex PCR reads, holding one entry per CDR3 protein. The sample lists 250,000 to 350,000 distinct CDR3 sequences, around 50% seen once, with about 18% in the top ten. Germline CDR1 SGHNT, CDR2 YENEEA. The length of the CDR3 is 15 residues.

The chain joins TRBV11-3 to TRBJ2-7; perhaps TRBD1 as D (6 bases). Material: peripheral blood. The clonotype originates from a woman younger than 45 with primary liver carcinoma and hepatitis B virus infection. As DNA, the CDR3 is TGTGCCAGCAGCTTAGATCATCAGGGGACCTACGAGCAGCACTTC. Its protein product is CASSLDHQGTYEQHF.